The rows below give T cell receptor beta chains drawn from one sample of a study of blood T cell repertoires in COVID-19. Produced via immunoSEQ multiplex PCR; TCRdb's table is partial and in-frame only. Of over 250,000 clones listed, around 86% were seen once; the top ten hold less than 3%. The sequenced sample consisted of PBMCs or T cells enriched from blood (not recorded which). The receptors were gathered from a woman between 18 and 29 years old who had recovered from COVID-19. CDR3s include the opening cysteine and the closing phenylalanine or tryptophan. The D gene is left open where the match is weak. For some rows the clone size is stated as once, few or many, or as a class when expanded; others skip it.

j_call v_call clone_size d_call cdr3_nt cdr3_aa
TRBJ2-2 TRBV7-6 - TRBD2 TGTGCCAGCAGCCAGACTAGCGGGGGTATCGGGGAGCTGTTTTTT CASSQTSGGIGELFF
TRBJ2-7 TRBV28 few - TGTGCCAGCAGTTGGGCGAACTCCTACGAGCAGTACTTC CASSWANSYEQYF
TRBJ2-1 TRBV5-6 few TRBD2 TGTGCCAGCAGCCGACTAGCGGGAGAATACAATGAGCAGTTCTTC CASSRLAGEYNEQFF
TRBJ2-7 TRBV4-2 - TRBD2 TGTGCCAGCAGCCAAGATCTGGGGCGGGAGTCCTACGAGCAGTACTTC CASSQDLGRESYEQYF
TRBJ1-4 TRBV4-3 - - TGCGCCAGCAGCCAAGATAAGGGGCTCCAGGGACAATGGACTGAAAAACTGTTTTTT CASSQDKGLQGQWTEKLFF
TRBJ1-5 TRBV6-2/TRBV6-3 - TRBD1 TGTGCCAGCAGTTACTCGACAGGGACATCTACTTATCTTCCGTCGCCCCAGCATTTT CASSYSTGTSTYLPSPQHF
TRBJ1-1 TRBV4-1 - TRBD1 TGCGCCAGCAGCCAGGAGCCGACAGGGTTGAACACTGAAGCTTTCTTT CASSQEPTGLNTEAFF
TRBJ1-1 TRBV3-1/TRBV3-2 - TRBD1 TGTGCCAGCAGCCCACGGGACAGGGGGTTTACTACTGAAGCTTTCTTT CASSPRDRGFTTEAFF
TRBJ1-3 TRBV11-3 many - TGTGCCAGCAGCTTAGTAGGAGGGACTGGAAACACCATATATTTT CASSLVGGTGNTIYF
TRBJ2-7 TRBV19 - TRBD1 TGTGCCAGTAGTACTGCAGGGGGCAGGACCTACGAGCAGTACTTC CASSTAGGRTYEQYF
TRBJ1-6 TRBV15 - - TGTGCCACCAGCAGAGATGGTCGGGATAATTCACCCCTCCACTTT CATSRDGRDNSPLHF
TRBJ2-1 TRBV5-1 - TRBD2 TGCGCCAGCAGCTTGTCTAGCGGGAACTCCTACAATGAGCAGTTCTTC CASSLSSGNSYNEQFF
TRBJ2-7 TRBV6-4 - - TGTGCCAGCAGAGAATCGATGACAGGCCCCCAACCCCCCTACGAGCAGTACTTC CASRESMTGPQPPYEQYF
TRBJ2-7 TRBV30 - - TGTGCCTGGAGTGAAGGGGGAGGGCTAGGCGAGCAGTACTTC CAWSEGGGLGEQYF
TRBJ2-7 TRBV7-2 once TRBD2 TGTGCCAGCAGCTTGGGCGGGAGTATATCGTACGAGCAGTACTTC CASSLGGSISYEQYF
TRBJ1-5 TRBV2 - TRBD1 TGTGCCAGCAGGAGAATGACAGGGGACCAGCCCCAGCATTTT CASRRMTGDQPQHF
TRBJ2-7 TRBV5-4 - - TGTGCCAGCAGCAGGGAGCGCACCTACGAGCAGTACTTC CASSRERTYEQYF
TRBJ1-2 TRBV6-1 - - TGTGCCAGCAGTGAATTTCGGGATTATGGCTACACCTTC CASSEFRDYGYTF
TRBJ1-1 TRBV6-5 - - TGTGCCAGCAGTTACTCGGAGGGCGGGAACACTGAAGCTTTCTTT CASSYSEGGNTEAFF
TRBJ2-2 TRBV29-1 - TRBD2 TGCAGCGTTGGCGGGAGTTGGACCGGGGAGCTGTTTTTT CSVGGSWTGELFF
TRBJ2-3 TRBV7-9 - TRBD2 TGTGCCAGCAGCTCCCACGGACTAGCGGGAGTAACAGATACGCAGTATTTT CASSSHGLAGVTDTQYF
TRBJ2-7 TRBV10-2 once - TGCGCCAGCACCATGGACACCTACGAGCAGTACTTC CASTMDTYEQYF
TRBJ2-1 TRBV7-3 - TRBD2 TGTGCCAGCAGCTTAGGGCCGATAGCGGGTCCACACTGTGAGCAGTTCTTC CASSLGPIAGPHCEQFF
TRBJ1-2 TRBV27 - - TGTGCCAGCAGTTTATGGGGGGGAACTAACTATGGCTACACCTTC CASSLWGGTNYGYTF
TRBJ2-3 TRBV20-1 - - TGCAGTGCTAGTTATCGGGGTAGCACAGATACGCAGTATTTT CSASYRGSTDTQYF
TRBJ2-1 TRBV3-1/TRBV3-2 - TRBD2 TGTGCCAGCAGCCAGCGGGGGGGATACAATGAGCAGTTCTTC CASSQRGGYNEQFF
TRBJ1-4 TRBV6-2/TRBV6-3 - - TGTGCCAGCAGTTACTCGAGGCAGGGGAATGAAAAACTGTTTTTT CASSYSRQGNEKLFF
TRBJ2-5 TRBV7-9 - - TGTGCCACCTCGAAGGGCGCGGGGGAGACCCAGTACTTC CATSKGAGETQYF
TRBJ1-2 TRBV11-2 - - TGTGCCAGCAGCAGATTGCGGGGCCGCGCTAACTATGGCTACACCTTC CASSRLRGRANYGYTF
TRBJ2-2 TRBV15 once - TGTGCCACCAGCGACTACGGCACCGGGGAGCTGTTTTTT CATSDYGTGELFF
TRBJ2-1 TRBV12-3/TRBV12-4 few TRBD2 TGTGCCAGCAGGTACACTAGCGGGGGGGCCCAGTTCTTC CASRYTSGGAQFF
TRBJ2-7 TRBV28 - - TGTGCCAGCAGTTTCGCTAACTCCTACGAGCAGTACTTC CASSFANSYEQYF
TRBJ1-2 TRBV11-2 - - TGTGCCAGCAGCTTCCTCTCCGGGAGAACCTTC CASSFLSGRTF
TRBJ1-5 TRBV30 - TRBD1 TGTGCCTGGAGCGACAGGGTAGGTCAGCCCCAGCATTTT CAWSDRVGQPQHF
TRBJ2-3 TRBV4-1 - - TGCGCCAGCAGCCAAGAGGTACAGCCTAGCACAGATACGCAGTATTTT CASSQEVQPSTDTQYF